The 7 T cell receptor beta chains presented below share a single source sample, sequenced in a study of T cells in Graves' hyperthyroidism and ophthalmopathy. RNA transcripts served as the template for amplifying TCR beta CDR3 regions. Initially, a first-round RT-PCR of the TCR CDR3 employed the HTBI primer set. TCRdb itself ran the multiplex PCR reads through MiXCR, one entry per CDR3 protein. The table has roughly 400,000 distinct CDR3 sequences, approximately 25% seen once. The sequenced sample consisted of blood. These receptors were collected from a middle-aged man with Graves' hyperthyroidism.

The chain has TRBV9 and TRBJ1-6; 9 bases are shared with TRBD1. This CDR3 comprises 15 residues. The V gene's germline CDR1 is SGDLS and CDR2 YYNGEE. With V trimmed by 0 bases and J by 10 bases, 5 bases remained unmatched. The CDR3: CASSVDGQGRSPLHF. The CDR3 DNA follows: TGTGCCAGCAGCGTAGATGGACAGGGGAGGTCACCCCTCCACTTT.

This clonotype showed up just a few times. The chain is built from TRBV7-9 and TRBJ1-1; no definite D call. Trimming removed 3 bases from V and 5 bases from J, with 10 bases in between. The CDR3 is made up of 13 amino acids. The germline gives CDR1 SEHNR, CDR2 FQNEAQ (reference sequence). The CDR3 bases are TGTGCCAGCAGCTTTGGGGATCTTACTGAAGCTTTCTTT. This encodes CASSFGDLTEAFF.

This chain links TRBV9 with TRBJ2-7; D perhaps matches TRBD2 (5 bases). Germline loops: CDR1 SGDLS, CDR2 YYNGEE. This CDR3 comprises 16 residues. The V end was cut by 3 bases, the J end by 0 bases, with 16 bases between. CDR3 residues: CASSAGSPRFSYEQYF. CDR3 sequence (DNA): TGTGCCAGCAGCGCGGGGTCCCCACGATTCTCCTACGAGCAGTACTTC.

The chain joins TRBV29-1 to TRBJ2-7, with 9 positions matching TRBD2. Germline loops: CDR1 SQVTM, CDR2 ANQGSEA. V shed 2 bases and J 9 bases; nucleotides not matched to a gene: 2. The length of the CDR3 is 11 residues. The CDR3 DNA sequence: TGCAGCGTTGAACAGCGGGAGGTGCAGTACTTC. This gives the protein CSVEQREVQYF.

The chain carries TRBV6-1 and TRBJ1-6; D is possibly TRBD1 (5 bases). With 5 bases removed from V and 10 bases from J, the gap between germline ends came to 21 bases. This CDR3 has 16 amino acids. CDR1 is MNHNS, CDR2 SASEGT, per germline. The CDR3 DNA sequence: TGTGCCAGCAGTCTGGCAGTTGGACAAGGGTTCTCACCCCTCCACTTT. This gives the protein CASSLAVGQGFSPLHF.

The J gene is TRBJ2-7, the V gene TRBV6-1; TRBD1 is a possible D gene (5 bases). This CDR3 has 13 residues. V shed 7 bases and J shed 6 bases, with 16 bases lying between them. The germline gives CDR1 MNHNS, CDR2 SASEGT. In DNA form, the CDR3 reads TGTGCCAGCAATCGCCAGGGTGGTAGCGAGCAGTACTTC. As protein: CASNRQGGSEQYF.

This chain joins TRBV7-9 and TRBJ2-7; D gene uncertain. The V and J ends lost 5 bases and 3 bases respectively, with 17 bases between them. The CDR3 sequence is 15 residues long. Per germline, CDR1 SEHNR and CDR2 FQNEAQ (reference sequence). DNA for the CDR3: TGTGCCAGCAGCGACGGACCGTATAGCAGCTACGAGCAGTACTTC. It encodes CASSDGPYSSYEQYF.